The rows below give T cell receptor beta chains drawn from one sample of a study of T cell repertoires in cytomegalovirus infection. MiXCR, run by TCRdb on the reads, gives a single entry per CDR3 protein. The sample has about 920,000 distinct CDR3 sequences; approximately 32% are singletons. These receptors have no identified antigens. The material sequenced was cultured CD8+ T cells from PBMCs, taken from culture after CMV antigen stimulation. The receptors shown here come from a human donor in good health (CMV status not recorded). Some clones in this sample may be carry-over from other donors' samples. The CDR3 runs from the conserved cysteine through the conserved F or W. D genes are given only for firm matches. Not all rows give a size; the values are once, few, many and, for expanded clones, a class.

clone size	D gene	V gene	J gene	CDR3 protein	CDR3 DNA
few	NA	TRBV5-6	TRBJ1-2	CASSPYYRTYGYTF	TGTGCCAGCAGCCCCTATTACAGGACCTATGGCTACACCTTC
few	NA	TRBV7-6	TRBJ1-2	CASSLGGTGAYTF	TGTGCCAGCAGCTTAGGCGGGACGGGGGCCTACACCTTC
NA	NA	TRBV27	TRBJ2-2	CASSLSGPGELFF	TGTGCCAGCAGTTTAAGTGGGCCCGGGGAGCTGTTTTTT
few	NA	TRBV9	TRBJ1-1	CASSGGLRTEGRTEAFF	TGTGCCAGCAGCGGGGGGTTACGGACAGAAGGTCGGACTGAAGCTTTCTTT
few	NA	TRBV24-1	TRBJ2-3	CATSDLPRPDTQYF	TGTGCCACCAGTGATTTGCCCCGTCCAGATACGCAGTATTTT
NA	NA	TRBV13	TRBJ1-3	CASSFLGAGNTIYF	TGTGCCAGCAGCTTCCTGGGAGCTGGAAACACCATATATTTT
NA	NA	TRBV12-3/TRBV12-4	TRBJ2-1	CASSHIGSHNEQFF	TGTGCCAGCAGTCATATAGGGAGCCACAATGAGCAGTTCTTC
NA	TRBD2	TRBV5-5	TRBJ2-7	CASSWTGGRSYEQYF	TGTGCCAGCAGCTGGACGGGGGGACGCTCCTACGAGCAGTACTTC
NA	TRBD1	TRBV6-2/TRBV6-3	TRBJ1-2	CTSFGQANYGYTF	TGTACATCTTTCGGACAGGCGAACTATGGCTACACCTTC
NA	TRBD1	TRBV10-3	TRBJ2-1	CAIRGLDRDNEQFF	TGTGCCATCAGGGGCCTAGACAGGGACAATGAGCAGTTCTTC
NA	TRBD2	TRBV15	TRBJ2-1	CATSSSYGGNWQFF	TGTGCCACCAGCAGCTCATACGGGGGGAACTGGCAGTTCTTC
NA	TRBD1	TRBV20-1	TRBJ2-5	CSARDYNRGLVETQYF	TGCAGTGCTAGAGACTATAACAGGGGGTTAGTGGAGACCCAGTACTTC
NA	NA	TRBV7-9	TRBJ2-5	CASSIRGFQKTQYF	TGTGCCAGCAGCATAAGGGGCTTCCAAAAGACCCAGTACTTC
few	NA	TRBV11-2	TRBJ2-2	CASSPHRGGELFF	TGTGCCAGCAGCCCCCATCGTGGCGGGGAGCTGTTTTTT
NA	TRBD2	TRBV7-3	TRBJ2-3	CASSPAGLAVSGTDTQYF	TGTGCCAGCAGTCCGGCGGGACTAGCGGTGTCTGGCACAGATACGCAGTATTTT
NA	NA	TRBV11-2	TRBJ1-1	CASTLWGTSGEAFF	TGTGCCAGCACCCTCTGGGGGACAAGTGGTGAAGCTTTCTTT